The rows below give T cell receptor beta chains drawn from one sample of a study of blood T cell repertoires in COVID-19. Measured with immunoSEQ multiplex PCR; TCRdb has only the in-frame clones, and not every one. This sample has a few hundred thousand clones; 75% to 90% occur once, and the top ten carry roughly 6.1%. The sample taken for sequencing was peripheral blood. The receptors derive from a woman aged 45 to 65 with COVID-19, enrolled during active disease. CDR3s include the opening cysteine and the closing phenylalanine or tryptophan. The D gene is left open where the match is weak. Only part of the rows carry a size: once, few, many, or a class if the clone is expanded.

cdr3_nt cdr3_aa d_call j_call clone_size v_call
TGCGCCAGCAGCTTGAATGGCGGGAGGGCCAACAATGAGCAGTTCTTC CASSLNGGRANNEQFF TRBD2 TRBJ2-1 . TRBV5-1
TGTGCCAGCAGCGTAGGAGGGACAGGGAACACTGAAGCTTTCTTT CASSVGGTGNTEAFF TRBD1 TRBJ1-1 . TRBV9
TGTGCCAGCAGTCTGCGACAGGGGCGTATTCAGTACTTC CASSLRQGRIQYF TRBD1 TRBJ2-4 . TRBV6-6
TGTGCCAGCAGGAAAACAGGGGACGCTGAAGCTTTCTTT CASRKTGDAEAFF TRBD1 TRBJ1-1 . TRBV6-5
TGTGCCAGCAGCTTAGGACAGGGGGACTACGAGCAGTACTTC CASSLGQGDYEQYF TRBD1 TRBJ2-7 . TRBV7-9
TGCGCCAGCAGCTTCGCCGGGGGCACAGATACGCAGTATTTT CASSFAGGTDTQYF . TRBJ2-3 . TRBV5-1
TGTGCCACCCGAGGAGGGGGCCCGAACACTGAAGCTTTCTTT CATRGGGPNTEAFF TRBD1 TRBJ1-1 . TRBV6-5
TGTGCCAGCAGTGTTCAGGGACTAGGCAGTGAGCAGTTCTTC CASSVQGLGSEQFF TRBD2 TRBJ2-1 . TRBV2
TGCGCCAGCAGCCAAGACCGGGACAAGTACGAGCAGTACTTC CASSQDRDKYEQYF . TRBJ2-7 . TRBV5-1
TGTGCCACCAGGGCGGGAGCGACGAACACCGGGGAGCTGTTTTTT CATRAGATNTGELFF TRBD2 TRBJ2-2 once TRBV24-1
TGTGCCAGCAGCCCGACTAGCGTCTACGAGCAGTACTTC CASSPTSVYEQYF TRBD2 TRBJ2-7 . TRBV11-3
TGTGCCAGTAGGGGGGGACAGGGGGCTTACACTGAAGCTTTCTTT CASRGGQGAYTEAFF TRBD1 TRBJ1-1 . TRBV19
TGTGCCTGGAGTGTAGGGACAGGGACCTACAATGAGCAGTTCTTC CAWSVGTGTYNEQFF TRBD1 TRBJ2-1 . TRBV30
TGTGCCAGCAGCTTAGATTGGGGGCAGGGAGCATATGGCTACACCTTC CASSLDWGQGAYGYTF . TRBJ1-2 . TRBV11-2
TGTGCCAGCAGCCAACCCCAGGGGGGGAACACTGAAGCTTTCTTT CASSQPQGGNTEAFF TRBD1 TRBJ1-1 once TRBV3-1/TRBV3-2
TGTGCCAGCAGCTTGGCAGGCACAGATACGCAGTATTTT CASSLAGTDTQYF . TRBJ2-3 . TRBV5-4
TGTGCGACGACTAGCGGGAGCTACAATGAGCAGTTCTTC CATTSGSYNEQFF TRBD2 TRBJ2-1 . TRBV2
TGCGCCAGCAGCTTAAGGACTAGCGGTGACGGGGAGCAGTTCTTC CASSLRTSGDGEQFF TRBD2 TRBJ2-1 . TRBV5-1
TGTGCCAGCAGCCAACAGGGGTCGGGACAGCCCCAGCATTTT CASSQQGSGQPQHF . TRBJ1-5 . TRBV14
TGTGCCTGGAGTACAAGCGGGAGGCTCCAAGAGACCCAGTACTTC CAWSTSGRLQETQYF TRBD2 TRBJ2-5 . TRBV30
TGTGCCAGCAGCTCCTACTCAGGGAAGTTGTTCGCAGATACGCAGTATTTT CASSSYSGKLFADTQYF . TRBJ2-3 . TRBV11-3
TGTGCCAGCAGCGGAGGGCAAGACTATAATTCACCCCTCCACTTT CASSGGQDYNSPLHF . TRBJ1-6 . TRBV7-8
TGTGCCAGCAGCTTAGACGCAGGGGCTAACTATGGCTACACCTTC CASSLDAGANYGYTF . TRBJ1-2 . TRBV7-9
TGTGCCAGCAGTTACGGAGATTACCCAGCTTTCTTT CASSYGDYPAFF . TRBJ1-1 . TRBV6-6
TGTGCCAGCAGTGGCGGGGTAGGGGGCTATCAGCCCCAGCATTTT CASSGGVGGYQPQHF TRBD1 TRBJ1-5 . TRBV2
TGTGCCAGCTCGCCCATCCCCCGGGGAGGGGACAATGAGCAGTTCTTC CASSPIPRGGDNEQFF TRBD2 TRBJ2-1 few TRBV18
TGCGCCAGCAGCCAAGAGGGCGGAGGGGGCCGATCCCTCTATGGCTACACCTTC CASSQEGGGGRSLYGYTF TRBD1 TRBJ1-2 . TRBV4-1
TGTGCCAGCAGCCAAGAACGCGGCGGGACGAACACCGGGGAGCTGTTTTTT CASSQERGGTNTGELFF . TRBJ2-2 . TRBV4-2
TGCGCCAGCAGCTTGGGTCTAAGAGGGAGTAATGGCGGGGAGCTGTTTTTT CASSLGLRGSNGGELFF . TRBJ2-2 . TRBV5-1
TGTGCCAGTAGCATTGGCAGGGGGCTTGAGGAGCTGTTTTTT CASSIGRGLEELFF TRBD1 TRBJ2-2 few TRBV19
TGTGCCAGCAAAGACAGGGAGAACACTGAAGCTTTCTTT CASKDRENTEAFF TRBD1 TRBJ1-1 . TRBV12-3/TRBV12-4
TGCGCCAGCAGCCTAGATCAAGTTGTGGAGCAGTTCTTC CASSLDQVVEQFF . TRBJ2-1 once TRBV5-1
TGTGCCAGCAGTTACTCCCTAGCATCCACCCCTCACGAGCAGTACTTC CASSYSLASTPHEQYF . TRBJ2-7 few TRBV6-5
TGTGCCAGCAGTAAACAGGGTAGCAATCAGCCCCAGCATTTT CASSKQGSNQPQHF . TRBJ1-5 . TRBV27
TGTGCCTGGAGTTCCGGGGGAACTAATGAAAAACTGTTTTTT CAWSSGGTNEKLFF . TRBJ1-4 . TRBV30
TGTGCCAGCAGTTTGGGCAGCGTGGCGGGAGGGATGGGAGAGACCCAGTACTTC CASSLGSVAGGMGETQYF TRBD2 TRBJ2-5 . TRBV27
TGTGCCAGCAGTGAGACTCATCGGGGGACAGGGAGATACAATGAGCAGTTCTTC CASSETHRGTGRYNEQFF TRBD1 TRBJ2-1 . TRBV6-1
TGTGCCAGCAGCCAAGATCTGGGAAGGACTAGCGGGAGTCGGTACAATGAGCAGTTCTTC CASSQDLGRTSGSRYNEQFF TRBD2 TRBJ2-1 . TRBV4-2
TGCGCCAGCAGCTTGAGGACAGGGGGTCGTGGCTACACCTTC CASSLRTGGRGYTF TRBD1 TRBJ1-2 . TRBV5-1
TGTGCCAGCAGCCCTAGCCCGCTTAACAATGAGCAGTTCTTC CASSPSPLNNEQFF . TRBJ2-1 . TRBV7-9
TGTGCCAGCAGCACTTTCGACAATGAGCAGTTCTTC CASSTFDNEQFF . TRBJ2-1 . TRBV7-9
TGTGCCACCAGTGATGTCGCCGGGACAGGGTATGAGCAGTTCTTC CATSDVAGTGYEQFF TRBD1 TRBJ2-1 few TRBV24-1
TGTGCCAGCAGCCCGGGGGGTACTAATGAAAAACTGTTTTTT CASSPGGTNEKLFF . TRBJ1-4 . TRBV7-2
TGCGCCAGCATTCGGGAAGGCGGGACAGATACGCAGTATTTT CASIREGGTDTQYF . TRBJ2-3 . TRBV5-1
TGTGCCAGCAGAGCCGGGACTAGCGGGTCAAATGAGCAGTTCTTC CASRAGTSGSNEQFF TRBD2 TRBJ2-1 . TRBV2
TGTGCCAGCAGCCAAGCGGGAGGGCTCTCTGAGCAGTTCTTC CASSQAGGLSEQFF TRBD2 TRBJ2-1 . TRBV4-2
TGCGCCAGCAGCCTCACAGGGGCGGCCGGGGCCAACGTCCTGACTTTC CASSLTGAAGANVLTF TRBD1 TRBJ2-6 . TRBV5-1
TGTGCCACCAGCAGAGATGCCGGAGCTGGCTACACCTTC CATSRDAGAGYTF . TRBJ1-2 . TRBV15